This T cell receptor beta chain was found in a study of cytomegalovirus exposure and HLA in healthy donors. Overall study results and limits: Another analysis was done later, and it associated over 15,000 TCR beta sequences with HLA alleles at 0.05 false discovery rate. An ancestry cluster, one associated with Asian ancestry, reportedly showed fewer N-insertions than the 666-donor mean in a later analysis.

Per the germline V gene, CDR1 is MGHRA and CDR2 is YSYEKL. The CDR3 has 15 amino acids. Trimming removed 0 bases at V and 0 bases at J, with 6 bases between. This clone was detected a few times. The antigen is not known. The sample carries other DNA sequences with the same CDR3. The PCR made use of 60 Vbeta and 13 Jbeta primers. Here immunoSEQ multiplex PCR was the method, and the copy in TCRdb shows in-frame clones only, minus some. The sample includes roughly 120,000 clones, roughly 79% seen only once; the top ten take about 2%. V and J are TRBV4-1 and TRBJ1-5; possible D gene TRBD1, 5 bases. Material for sequencing was PBMCs. The origin of this receptor is a woman aged 40 to 50 in good health and CMV-seronegative. This CDR3 is CASSQDQGSNQPQHF. In nucleotides, the CDR3 is TGCGCCAGCAGCCAAGATCAGGGTAGCAATCAGCCCCAGCATTTT.